The entry below gives a single TCR beta chain sequence along with its context. The antigen remains unidentified. Scientists made TCR beta cDNA using 5'RACE template switching with UMIs. TCRdb derives one entry per CDR3 protein from the 5' RACE reads, leaving out DNA. This sample contains tens of thousands of distinct CDR3 sequences. The data were taken from a study of T cells expressing NK-cell markers. Study-level information: HCMV serostatus: seven of eight sequenced donors positive, one negative.

Study conclusions and caveats: Roughly six donors had dominant NKG2C+ clonotypes that comprised about 1.0-7.5% of their CD8+ T cells. Researchers report these clonotypes also headed the CD3+CD56-NKG2C+ fraction in a handful of donors.

The CDR3 has 15 residues. The chain uses TRBV12-3 or TRBV12-4 and TRBJ2-3; the D call from TCRdb, TRBD2, cannot be confirmed without DNA. The clonotype originates from a woman between 18 and 75 years old in good health. The sequencing sample was made of blood T cells: a sorted CD56 or NKG2C T cell subset, CD4+ or CD8+ T cells, or bulk PBMC T cells (not recorded which). CDR3 in amino acids: CASRNEAGGGDTQYF.